These 26 T cell receptor beta chains came from one sample sequenced in a study of CD8 T cells in Susac syndrome. A quantity of 0.5 to 1 ug RNA underwent reverse transcription using random hexamers. TCRdb called the immunoSEQ multiplex PCR reads again in MiXCR, with one record for every CDR3 protein. The sample includes 150,000 or so distinct CDR3 sequences, about 92% of them seen just once. Source material: CD4+ T cells from PBMCs. The receptors originated from a human donor in good health.

The rearrangement uses TRBV2 and TRBJ1-5, with D perhaps TRBD1 (5 bases). Trimming left V 7 bases short and J 7 bases short, with 17 bases between. The CDR3 spans 14 residues. Germline CDR1 reads SNHLY; CDR2 reads FYNNEI. This CDR3 is CASMSRAIGQPQHF. The CDR3 DNA is TGTGCCAGCATGAGCAGGGCTATAGGGCAGCCCCAGCATTTT. Combining the CDR3 with reference TRBV2 and TRBJ1-5 gives the whole variable domain EPEVTQTPSHQVTQMGQEVILRCVPISNHLYFYWYRQILGQKVEFLVSFYNNEISEKSEIFDDQFSVERPDGSNFTLKIRSTKLEDSAMYFCASMSRAIGQPQHFGDGTRLSIL.

The gene calls are TRBV7-8 and TRBJ2-2; the match to TRBD2 covers 7 bases. This CDR3 region has 14 residues. The V gene's germline CDR1 is SGHVS and CDR2 FQNEAQ. J lost 4 bases, V lost 1 base, and 0 bases had no gene match. The chain's CDR3 is CASSLERGTGELFF. CDR3 nucleotides: TGTGCCAGCAGCTTAGAGCGGGGCACCGGGGAGCTGTTTTTT.

This rearrangement joins TRBV7-6 to TRBJ1-1; D perhaps matches TRBD1 (6 bases). Germline CDR1 SGHVS, CDR2 FNYEAQ. Deletions cut 6 bases from V and 3 bases from J, with 11 bases between. The CDR3 length is 13 residues. The CDR3 DNA follows: TGTGCCAGCAGATCCAACAGGGACACTGAAGCTTTCTTT. Its protein product is CASRSNRDTEAFF.

This rearrangement joins TRBV29-1 to TRBJ1-6; D remains unclear. In germline, CDR1 is SQVTM, CDR2 ANQGSEA. V lost 6 bases and J 10 bases, leaving 16 bases between the germline ends. CDR3 size: 13 residues. As DNA, the CDR3 is TGCAGCGTCCTACAGATGGAGGGATCACCCCTCCACTTT. Its protein is CSVLQMEGSPLHF.

This chain links TRBV28 with TRBJ1-1; 7 bases match TRBD1. The J segment lost 1 base and the V segment lost 5 bases, leaving 4 bases of the junction unmatched. The CDR3 runs 14 residues. CDR1 and CDR2 (germline): MDHEN, SYDVKM. CDR3 sequence (DNA): TGTGCCAGCAGTCAACAGGGGACGAACACTGAAGCTTTCTTT. Translation gives CASSQQGTNTEAFF.

The rearrangement uses TRBV19 and TRBJ1-5; a possible D gene is TRBD1 (6 bases). Germline values: CDR1 LNHDA, CDR2 SQIVND (reference sequence). There are 14 residues in the CDR3. V lost 6 bases to trimming and J lost 3 bases, with 12 bases between them. The CDR3 bases are TGTGCCAGTAGCCCACACAGGGACAATCAGCCCCAGCATTTT. It translates to CASSPHRDNQPQHF.

The V and J genes are TRBV3-1 and TRBJ2-7, with D uncertain. Per germline, CDR1 LGHDT and CDR2 YNNKEL (reference sequence). V was shortened by 8 bases and J by 2 bases, with 16 bases between the two germline ends. The CDR3 runs to 14 residues. The DNA of the CDR3 is TGTGCCAGCTTCTACGACGACCACCCCTACGAGCAGTACTTC. Encoded protein: CASFYDDHPYEQYF.

The chain carries TRBV2 and TRBJ2-5; the D is unclear. Germline CDR1 is SNHLY and CDR2 is FYNNEI. The germline V and J ends were trimmed by 8 bases and 5 bases, with 12 bases remaining between them. The CDR3 runs to 12 residues. The CDR3 here is CASGVRWETQYF. Here the CDR3 DNA reads TGTGCCAGCGGAGTACGTTGGGAGACCCAGTACTTC. Together with reference TRBV2 and TRBJ2-5, the CDR3 gives the full variable domain: EPEVTQTPSHQVTQMGQEVILRCVPISNHLYFYWYRQILGQKVEFLVSFYNNEISEKSEIFDDQFSVERPDGSNFTLKIRSTKLEDSAMYFCASGVRWETQYFGPGTRLLVL.

The count of this clonotype is one. The V gene is TRBV7-9, the J gene TRBJ2-3; D is uncertain. This CDR3 spans 15 amino acids. The germline V gene encodes CDR1 SEHNR and CDR2 FQNEAQ (reference sequence). Deletions cut 5 bases from V and 0 bases from J, with 12 bases between. CDR3 bases: TGTGCCAGCAGCCGCAACTACTTGAGCACAGATACGCAGTATTTT. It codes for CASSRNYLSTDTQYF. The whole variable domain, remainder taken from reference TRBV7-9 and TRBJ2-3, is DTGVSQNPRHKITKRGQNVTFRCDPISEHNRLYWYRQTLGQGPEFLTYFQNEAQLEKSRLLSDRFSAERPKGSFSTLEIQRTEQGDSAMYLCASSRNYLSTDTQYFGPGTRLTVL.

The chain employs TRBV7-2 and TRBJ1-2, with D maybe TRBD1 (5 bases). V lost 5 bases and J 0 bases, leaving 10 bases between the germline ends. The CDR3 extends over 14 amino acids. Germline CDR1 is SGHTA and CDR2 is FQGNSA. The CDR3 spells CASSQDTTNYGYTF. CDR3 sequence (DNA): TGTGCCAGCAGCCAGGACACAACTAACTATGGCTACACCTTC.

The CDR3 here is CASSAVSSAREKLFF. The CDR3 DNA follows: TGTGCCAGTAGTGCTGTTTCTTCGGCTCGGGAAAAACTGTTTTTT. This sequence joins TRBV19 and TRBJ1-4; D not certain. This CDR3 contains 15 residues. Looked up from germline, CDR1 is LNHDA and CDR2 is SQIVND (reference sequence). The germline V and J ends were trimmed by 5 bases and 8 bases, with 18 bases remaining between them. The whole variable domain, remainder taken from reference TRBV19 and TRBJ1-4, is DGGITQSPKYLFRKEGQNVTLSCEQNLNHDAMYWYRQDPGQGLRLIYYSQIVNDFQKGDIAEGYSVSREKKESFPLTVTSAQKNPTAFYLCASSAVSSAREKLFFGSGTQLSVL.

The chain couples TRBV12-3 or TRBV12-4 to TRBJ2-3, with D perhaps TRBD2 (5 bases). The CDR3 contains 14 residues. The V gene lost 7 bases and the J gene lost 0 bases, with 11 bases spanning the gap. CDR3 region: CASTRGRSTDTQYF. CDR3 DNA sequence: TGTGCCAGCACCCGAGGGCGAAGCACAGATACGCAGTATTTT.

The rearrangement joins TRBV18 to TRBJ1-1; 7 nucleotides line up with TRBD1. CDR3 length: 15 residues. Germline values: CDR1 KGHSH, CDR2 LQKENI. J was trimmed by 3 bases and V by 3 bases; bases with no gene match: 7. The CDR3 sequence: CASSPQGGPYTEAFF. CDR3 nucleotides: TGTGCCAGCTCACCCCAGGGGGGGCCTTACACTGAAGCTTTCTTT.

V usage is TRBV19 and J usage is TRBJ1-2; D gene unclear. The CDR3 covers 15 residues. Germline CDR1 is LNHDA and CDR2 is SQIVND (reference sequence). V was trimmed by 6 bases and J by 2 bases, leaving 16 bases between them. In nucleotides, the CDR3 is TGTGCCAGTAGCAAAGCCGGCAGGCTAAACTATGGCTACACCTTC. Residues: CASSKAGRLNYGYTF.

This clonotype was detected a few times. The rearrangement uses TRBV7-2 and TRBJ2-3; D gene unclear. V dropped 5 bases and J dropped 6 bases, with 12 bases sitting between them. This CDR3 has 13 residues. In germline, CDR1 is SGHTA, CDR2 FQGNSA. CDR3 region: CASSVGPLDTQYF. CDR3 nucleotides: TGTGCCAGCAGCGTAGGCCCTCTGGATACGCAGTATTTT.

The chain is built from TRBV10-3 and TRBJ2-5, with D unclear. This CDR3 contains 14 residues. Germline loops: CDR1 ENHRY, CDR2 SYGVKD. V shed 0 bases and J shed 2 bases, with 7 bases lying between them. For the CDR3, the DNA is TGTGCCATCAGTGAGTCAGCCAGGCAAGAGACCCAGTACTTC. Amino acids: CAISESARQETQYF.

This chain uses TRBV5-4 with TRBJ2-7, with 8 bases that match TRBD1. V shed 4 bases and J 2 bases; nucleotides not matched to a gene: 20. Per germline, CDR1 SGHNT and CDR2 YYREEE (reference sequence). This CDR3 is 19 amino acids long. The DNA for the CDR3 is TGTGCCAGCAGCCGAGGACAGGGAGAGTTCCGACAAGGGACCTACGAGCAGTACTTC. This codes for CASSRGQGEFRQGTYEQYF.

The chain couples TRBV28 to TRBJ2-7; D remains unclear. Trimming stripped 2 bases from V and 4 bases from J, with 3 bases between. The germline V gene has CDR1 MDHEN and CDR2 SYDVKM. The CDR3 runs to 11 residues. CDR3 protein: CASSLEYEQYF. Written as DNA, the CDR3 is TGTGCCAGCAGTTTAGAGTACGAGCAGTACTTC.

This clonotype has a handful of counts. The chain has TRBV3-1 and TRBJ1-6; D gene uncertain. Germline-derived CDR1 and CDR2 are LGHDT and YNNKEL (reference sequence). V dropped 1 base and J dropped 2 bases, with 12 bases sitting between them. The CDR3 runs to 17 residues. The CDR3 loop reads CASSQVQTRPYNSPLHF. CDR3 bases: TGTGCCAGCAGCCAAGTACAGACAAGACCCTATAATTCACCCCTCCACTTT.

CDR3 in amino acids: CASSPTRTSGEETQYF. CDR3 DNA: TGTGCCAGCAGCCCTACCCGGACTAGCGGAGAAGAGACCCAGTACTTC. The rearrangement uses TRBV11-3 and TRBJ2-5, with 10 nucleotides matching TRBD2. The J segment lost 3 bases and the V segment lost 5 bases, leaving 9 bases of the junction unmatched. There are 16 residues in the CDR3. CDR1 and CDR2 from the germline V gene are SGHNT and YENEEA.

The chain combines TRBV20-1 with TRBJ1-2; D ambiguous. Trimming removed 3 bases from V and 4 bases from J, with 18 bases in between. Germline V gene lookup returns CDR1 DFQATT and CDR2 SNEGSKA (reference sequence). The CDR3 covers 15 residues. The CDR3 protein is CSASLNPTSGYGYTF. The CDR3, as DNA: TGCAGTGCTAGCCTAAACCCTACTTCCGGCTATGGCTACACCTTC.

The rearrangement links TRBV19 to TRBJ1-3; D gene unclear. The V and J ends lost 3 bases and 0 bases respectively, with 9 bases between them. The germline gives CDR1 LNHDA, CDR2 SQIVND (reference sequence). The CDR3 has 15 residues. CDR3 in DNA: TGTGCCAGTAGTATCCAGGCAGACTCTGGAAACACCATATATTTT. As protein: CASSIQADSGNTIYF. Full variable domain (outside the CDR3, taken from reference TRBV19 and TRBJ1-3): DGGITQSPKYLFRKEGQNVTLSCEQNLNHDAMYWYRQDPGQGLRLIYYSQIVNDFQKGDIAEGYSVSREKKESFPLTVTSAQKNPTAFYLCASSIQADSGNTIYFGEGSWLTVV.

The chain has TRBV2 and TRBJ1-6, with 7 bases lining up with TRBD1. The CDR3 has 16 residues. V was clipped by 1 base and J by 7 bases; unmatched bases: 7. CDR1 is SNHLY and CDR2 is FYNNEI in the germline V gene. In nucleotides, the CDR3 is TGTGCCAGCAGTGAAGGGTGGGACAGTCGGAATTCACCCCTCCACTTT. Translating gives CASSEGWDSRNSPLHF.

The chain links TRBV5-1 to TRBJ2-1; no reliable D call. The V end lost 0 bases, the J end lost 6 bases, and 13 bases lay between the germline ends. Germline CDR1 SGHRS, CDR2 YFSETQ. CDR3 length equals 15 residues. The CDR3: CASSLEGLQPNEQFF. The CDR3 DNA sequence: TGCGCCAGCAGCTTGGAAGGGTTGCAACCCAATGAGCAGTTCTTC.

This clonotype was detected only a few times. This chain joins TRBV28 and TRBJ2-2; D assignment may be TRBD1 or TRBD2 (5 bases each). This CDR3 contains 13 residues. CDR1 is MDHEN and CDR2 is SYDVKM in the germline V gene. The V and J ends lost 2 bases and 5 bases respectively, with 6 bases between them. The CDR3 coding sequence is TGTGCCAGCAGTTTAGGGACGACCGGGGAGCTGTTTTTT. Amino acids: CASSLGTTGELFF.

This chain uses TRBV6-5 with TRBJ1-2; 12 bases align to TRBD1. V was pared by 0 bases and J by 8 bases, with 4 bases of the junction left unmatched. Germline loops: CDR1 MNHEY, CDR2 SVGAGI. The CDR3 has 15 amino acids. In DNA form, the CDR3 reads TGTGCCAGCAGTTACTCGGGACAGGGGGCGGAAGGCTACACCTTC. Amino acid sequence: CASSYSGQGAEGYTF.